This passage covers 19 T cell receptor beta chains from one sample sequenced in a study of cytomegalovirus exposure and HLA in healthy donors (dated by TCRdb to between 2016 and 2019). The library was produced with the immunoSEQ multiplex PCR assay. For the multiplex PCR, a mixture combining 60 forward primers for TCR Vbeta segments and 13 reverse primers for TCR Jbeta segments was used. TCRdb carries this immuneACCESS record with in-frame sequences only. Its versions omit some clonotypes, under half of them owing to an unresolved V gene in the studies checked, with the rest unexplained. The sample has roughly 150,000 clones on record, 70% to 85% of them singletons. Of the sample, around 6.3% falls within the top ten clones. Sequencing was performed on PBMCs. The receptors shown here come from a man aged 35 to 55 in good health and CMV-seropositive.

The chain recombines TRBV4-1 with TRBJ2-1; TRBD1 matches 9 bases. The junction had 9 bases not matched to a gene; V was cut back by 9 bases and J by 6 bases. Germline-derived CDR1 and CDR2 are MGHRA and YSYEKL. The CDR3 covers 14 residues. DNA for the CDR3: TGCGCCAGTCGGGACAGGGAGTCCCTCAATGAGCAGTTCTTC. Translated: CASRDRESLNEQFF.

This chain links TRBV6-5 with TRBJ1-5; 7 nucleotides match TRBD1. This CDR3 region has 15 residues. V dropped 6 bases and J dropped 8; count of bases not matched to a gene: 13. Germline lookup yields CDR1 MNHEY and CDR2 SVGAGI. As DNA, the CDR3 is TGTGCCAGCAGGACCGGACAGGCTGGATTTGAGCCCCAGCATTTT. Residues: CASRTGQAGFEPQHF.

This chain uses TRBV19 with TRBJ2-1; TRBD2 aligns across 12 bases. V lost 10 bases and J lost 8; bases outside the gene matches: 15. The CDR3 covers 16 residues. CDR1 and CDR2 from the germline V gene are LNHDA and SQIVND (reference sequence). Here the CDR3 DNA reads TGTGCCACCCGAAGGGTGACTAGCGGGAGTGACTATGAGCAGTTCTTC. This encodes CATRRVTSGSDYEQFF.

The rearrangement joins TRBV5-4 to TRBJ1-1; 7 bases line up with TRBD1. The germline V gene has CDR1 SGHNT and CDR2 YYREEE (reference sequence). V trimming: 3 bases; J trimming: 1 base; junction bases outside the gene matches: 6. This CDR3 is built from 15 residues. The CDR3 region has the DNA TGTGCCAGCAGCTCGAAGGACAGGCAGAACACTGAAGCTTTCTTT. This codes for CASSSKDRQNTEAFF.

CDR3 bases: TGTGCCATCAGTTGGGCAGGGGTGAGCACTGAAGCTTTCTTT. Translated: CAISWAGVSTEAFF. The chain uses TRBV10-3 and TRBJ1-1; tentatively, D is TRBD1 (6 bases). Between the trimmed V and J ends, which lost 5 bases and 4 bases, there was a span of 14 bases. CDR3 length: 14 residues. Germline loops: CDR1 ENHRY, CDR2 SYGVKD.

The chain uses TRBV25-1 and TRBJ1-6, with D possibly being TRBD1 (6 bases). Germline V lookup: CDR1 MGHDK, CDR2 SYGVNS. V shed 3 bases and J shed 8 bases, with 14 bases lying between them. This CDR3 is 15 amino acids long. CDR3 loop: CASSDRGGVDSPLHF. The CDR3, as DNA: TGTGCCAGCAGTGATAGGGGGGGGGTCGATTCACCCCTCCACTTT. Full variable domain (outside the CDR3, taken from reference TRBV25-1 and TRBJ1-6): EADIYQTPRYLVIGTGKKITLECSQTMGHDKMYWYQQDPGMELHLIHYSYGVNSTEKGDLSSESTVSRIRTEHFPLTLESARPSHTSQYLCASSDRGGVDSPLHFGNGTRLTVT.

The chain couples TRBV28 to TRBJ1-1, with D possibly TRBD1 on 5 matching bases. The CDR3 contains 16 residues. The V gene's germline CDR1 is MDHEN and CDR2 SYDVKM. The V end was cut by 2 bases, the J end by 6 bases, with 19 bases between. The CDR3 sequence: CASSLAGSGGGAEAFF. The CDR3 nucleotides are TGTGCCAGCAGTTTAGCGGGGTCTGGCGGGGGGGCTGAAGCTTTCTTT.

The CDR3, as DNA: TGTGCCAGCAGGACCCACAGGGTAGATACGCAGTATTTT. Translated: CASRTHRVDTQYF. This sequence joins TRBV6-1 and TRBJ2-3; possibly TRBD1 for D (6 bases). CDR3 length: 13 amino acids. CDR1 and CDR2 from the germline V gene are MNHNS and SASEGT. The ends were cut back, 6 bases at V and 5 bases at J, with 12 bases in the middle.

The chain combines TRBV7-6 with TRBJ2-1; 11 positions agree with TRBD2. The V gene end was trimmed by 6 bases and the J gene end by 6 bases; junction bases not matched to a gene: 10. Germline assignment: CDR1 SGHVS and CDR2 FNYEAQ. This CDR3 comprises 16 residues. CDR3 coding DNA: TGTGCCAGCAGTTCCTCCCCGCTAGCGGGAGGCAATGAGCAGTTCTTC. Translating it yields CASSSSPLAGGNEQFF.

The rearrangement uses TRBV6-6 and TRBJ2-7, with 7 bases matching TRBD1. The CDR3 has 15 residues. Trimming took 6 bases from V and 5 from J; bases not matched to a gene: 13. CDR1 is MNHNY and CDR2 is SVGAGI in the germline V gene (reference sequence). The CDR3, as DNA: TGTGCCAGCAGGCCCCAAGCCGGGACAGCCCACGAGCAGTACTTC. Translating gives CASRPQAGTAHEQYF.

This clone was seen only a few times. A junction end diverges from the germline sequence, so it may reflect a read error. This sequence joins TRBV7-9 and TRBJ1-5; 9 positions agree with TRBD1. The CDR3 is made up of 16 amino acids. The germline CDR1 and CDR2 sequences are SEHNR and FQNEAQ (reference sequence). CDR3 sequence: CSSSSGGQGRNQPQHF. CDR3 bases: TGTTCCAGCAGCTCCGGGGGACAGGGCCGCAATCAGCCCCAGCATTTT. Full variable domain (rest looked up from reference TRBV7-9 and TRBJ1-5): DTGVSQNPRHKITKRGQNVTFRCDPISEHNRLYWYRQTLGQGPEFLTYFQNEAQLEKSRLLSDRFSAERPKGSFSTLEIQRTEQGDSAMYLCSSSSGGQGRNQPQHFGDGTRLSIL.

The chain couples TRBV7-2 to TRBJ1-1; 10 bases line up with TRBD1. This CDR3 spans 14 amino acids. Germline loops: CDR1 SGHTA, CDR2 FQGNSA. The ends lost 4 bases at V and 5 bases at J; junction bases unmatched: 4. CDR3 coding DNA: TGTGCCAGCAGCTACGGACAGGGGGAGACTGAAGCTTTCTTT. Translating it yields CASSYGQGETEAFF.

The rearrangement uses TRBV7-3 and TRBJ2-7; D is possibly TRBD1 (7 bases). Trimming shortened V by 4 bases and J by 3 bases, and 19 bases separated the two germline ends. CDR1 SGHTA and CDR2 FQGTGA come from the germline V gene. The CDR3 consists of 16 residues. The CDR3 bases are TGTGCCAGCAGCTACCTAGGGGGCGCGGGATTCTACGAGCAGTACTTC. This encodes CASSYLGGAGFYEQYF.

The chain uses TRBV5-1 and TRBJ2-7; TRBD1 is a possible D gene (6 bases). Per the germline V gene, CDR1 is SGHRS and CDR2 is YFSETQ. The V and J ends lost 3 bases and 7 bases respectively, with 14 bases between them. The CDR3 loop spans 13 amino acids. In nucleotides, the CDR3 is TGCGCCAGCAGCTCGGGGACAAGCTTAGAGCAGTACTTC. Protein: CASSSGTSLEQYF.

Only one count was recorded for this clone. This chain uses TRBV19 with TRBJ2-7, with TRBD2 identical over 8 bases. The junction had 11 bases not matched to a gene; V was cut back by 3 bases and J by 1 base. Germline V gives CDR1 LNHDA, CDR2 SQIVND (reference sequence). This CDR3 spans 17 amino acids. The CDR3 loop is CASSMPTGRGGSYEQYF. The DNA for the CDR3 is TGTGCCAGTAGTATGCCCACGGGACGGGGGGGATCCTACGAGCAGTACTTC.

This chain connects TRBV7-9 to TRBJ2-3, with 7 bases that match TRBD2. The CDR3 runs to 15 residues. The germline V gene has CDR1 SEHNR and CDR2 FQNEAQ (reference sequence). V shed 2 bases and J 1 base; nucleotides not matched to a gene: 3. CDR3 DNA sequence: TGTGCCAGCAGCTTACTAGCGGCCGGCACAGATACGCAGTATTTT. The encoded protein is CASSLLAAGTDTQYF.

CDR3 sequence: CASSSRQGINEQYF. The DNA for the CDR3 is TGTGCCAGCAGCTCGAGACAGGGTATCAACGAGCAGTACTTC. The V gene is TRBV13, the J gene TRBJ2-7; 7 bases align to TRBD1. V dropped 4 bases and J dropped 5; count of bases not matched to a gene: 8. Germline-derived CDR1 and CDR2 are PRHDT and FYEKMQ (reference sequence). This CDR3 is built from 14 residues.

The genes are TRBV5-8 and TRBJ1-1; 10 bases map to TRBD1. The CDR3 loop spans 17 amino acids. The trim removed 2 bases at V and 4 bases at J, leaving 11 bases unmatched. Germline assignment: CDR1 SGHTS and CDR2 YDEGEE. The CDR3 DNA is TGTGCCAGCAGCTTCGTTTGGACAGGGGGGTCTCGCACTGAAGCTTTCTTT. Protein sequence: CASSFVWTGGSRTEAFF.

This chain joins TRBV4-1 and TRBJ1-5, with a weak D call TRBD1 (6 bases). V lost 4 bases, J lost 5 bases, and 21 bases lay in between. This CDR3 contains 17 residues. Germline assignment: CDR1 MGHRA and CDR2 YSYEKL. The CDR3 region is CASSRSLDSVPHQPQHF. The CDR3, as DNA: TGCGCCAGCAGCCGAAGCCTGGACAGCGTTCCTCATCAGCCCCAGCATTTT.